Following are 7 T cell receptor beta chains from one sample sequenced in a study of beta chain features in type 1 diabetes. The isolated RNA, all of it, was reverse transcribed, so expressed TCRB transcripts were what got sequenced. Using immunoSEQ multiplex PCR, the repertoire was profiled, and TCRdb retains in-frame clones only, with some absent. The sample lists around 430,000 clones; 25% to 35% were seen once. The sample was naive CD4+ T cells from blood. The source of these receptors is a man aged 18 to 29 in good health.

This chain uses TRBV7-8 with TRBJ1-2; 9 bases align to TRBD1. The CDR3 consists of 15 residues. The trim removed 2 bases at V and 8 bases at J, leaving 9 bases unmatched. CDR1 is SGHVS and CDR2 is FQNEAQ in the germline V gene. The CDR3 DNA reads as TGTGCCAGCAGCTTAAGGGGACAGGGACCCCGCGGCTACACCTTC. Its translation: CASSLRGQGPRGYTF.

This clone was counted between two and nine times. The rearrangement joins TRBV6-5 to TRBJ2-1; D remains ambiguous. There are 16 residues in the CDR3. Germline-derived CDR1 and CDR2 are MNHEY and SVGAGI. With 4 bases removed from V and 4 bases from J, the gap between germline ends came to 17 bases. The CDR3, as DNA: TGTGCCAGCAGTTTAACGAGTACGCTAGAGTACAATGAGCAGTTCTTC. It translates to CASSLTSTLEYNEQFF.

This clone has more than one count but fewer than ten. The chain carries TRBV30 and TRBJ1-2; D remains unclear. The CDR3 is made up of 14 amino acids. CDR1 and CDR2 (germline): GTSNPN, SVGIG (reference sequence). Trimming removed 1 base from V and 5 bases from J, with 14 bases in between. CDR3 sequence reads: CAWSGIVDIYGYTF. CDR3 nucleotides: TGTGCCTGGAGTGGGATAGTGGATATATATGGCTACACCTTC. The full variable domain, completed using reference TRBV30 and TRBJ1-2, is SQTIHQWPATLVQPVGSPLSLECTVEGTSNPNLYWYRQAAGRGLQLLFYSVGIGQISSEVPQNLSASRPQDRQFILSSKKLLLSDSGFYLCAWSGIVDIYGYTFGSGTRLTVV.

V gene TRBV6-5 combines with J gene TRBJ1-2; TRBD1 is a possible D gene (6 bases). Germline V gives CDR1 MNHEY, CDR2 SVGAGI. The CDR3 spans 13 residues. V lost 1 base and J 7 bases, leaving 10 bases between the germline ends. CDR3 amino acids: CASSYYKGGGYTF. The CDR3 DNA reads TGTGCCAGCAGTTACTATAAGGGGGGTGGCTACACCTTC.

This clone was detected only once. This chain uses TRBV6-5 with TRBJ1-4; 8 bases match TRBD1. The CDR3 spans 16 residues. The trim removed 4 bases at V and 0 bases at J, leaving 4 bases unmatched. CDR1 MNHEY and CDR2 SVGAGI come from the germline V gene. The CDR3 protein is CASSSGQGTTNEKLFF. The CDR3 coding sequence is TGTGCCAGCAGTTCCGGACAGGGAACAACTAATGAAAAACTGTTTTTT.

V usage is TRBV4-2 and J usage is TRBJ2-3, with a possible D match to TRBD1 (6 bases). CDR3 size: 16 residues. Germline V lookup: CDR1 LGHNA, CDR2 YNFKEQ. With 3 bases removed from V and 3 bases from J, the gap between germline ends came to 16 bases. The CDR3 DNA follows: TGTGCCAGCAGCCAGGTACCCCCAGGGGAAACAGATACGCAGTATTTT. Protein: CASSQVPPGETDTQYF.

This clone occurred a few times. The same CDR3 also results from other DNA sequences found in this sample. The chain uses TRBV30 and TRBJ1-2, with no clear D. The CDR3 sequence is 14 residues long. Trimming pared 0 bases from V and 0 bases from J, leaving 8 bases between. Germline assignment: CDR1 GTSNPN and CDR2 SVGIG (reference sequence). This chain's CDR3 is CAWSVRQTNYGYTF. The CDR3 DNA reads as TGTGCCTGGAGTGTACGTCAGACTAACTATGGCTACACCTTC. Together with reference TRBV30 and TRBJ1-2, the CDR3 gives the full variable domain: SQTIHQWPATLVQPVGSPLSLECTVEGTSNPNLYWYRQAAGRGLQLLFYSVGIGQISSEVPQNLSASRPQDRQFILSSKKLLLSDSGFYLCAWSVRQTNYGYTFGSGTRLTVV.